The 12 T cell receptor beta chains below come from one sample, sequenced in a study of blood T cell repertoires in COVID-19. The protocol was immunoSEQ multiplex PCR, while the TCRdb copy is restricted to in-frame clones and leaves out a portion. In the table there are under 300,000 clones, around 90% of which are singletons. The sequenced sample was peripheral blood. The receptors here all came from a man aged 50 or older with acute or convalescent COVID-19.

The chain recombines TRBV2 with TRBJ1-5, with unresolved D. Germline V gene lookup returns CDR1 SNHLY and CDR2 FYNNEI. CDR3 length: 13 residues. The ends were cut back, 7 bases at V and 5 bases at J, with 12 bases in the middle. The CDR3 here is CASIVDKYQPQHF. The CDR3 region has the DNA TGTGCCAGCATAGTCGACAAATATCAGCCCCAGCATTTT. Drawing the rest from reference TRBV2 and TRBJ1-5, the complete variable domain is EPEVTQTPSHQVTQMGQEVILRCVPISNHLYFYWYRQILGQKVEFLVSFYNNEISEKSEIFDDQFSVERPDGSNFTLKIRSTKLEDSAMYFCASIVDKYQPQHFGDGTRLSIL.

The CDR3 region is CASSRRTGGSPLHF. In DNA form, the CDR3 reads TGTGCCAGCAGCCGAAGGACAGGGGGTTCACCCCTCCACTTT. This sequence joins TRBV3-1 (or the pseudogene TRBV3-2) and TRBJ1-6; 10 bases fit TRBD1. The CDR3 extends over 14 amino acids. In germline, CDR1 is LGHDT, CDR2 YNNKEL (reference sequence). J was trimmed by 9 bases and V by 4 bases; bases with no gene match: 3.

The rearrangement uses TRBV6-5 and TRBJ1-2; maybe TRBD1 (5 bases). Trimming took 5 bases from V and 4 from J, leaving 14 bases between them. The CDR3 sequence is 14 residues long. The germline gives CDR1 MNHEY, CDR2 SVGAGI. The CDR3 loop is CASSLPGKSYGYTF. CDR3 DNA: TGTGCCAGCAGTCTACCAGGGAAAAGCTATGGCTACACCTTC.

The genes are TRBV30 and TRBJ1-5; no definite D call. Trimming removed 0 bases from V and 0 bases from J, with 6 bases in between. The germline V gene encodes CDR1 GTSNPN and CDR2 SVGIG (reference sequence). The CDR3 is made up of 14 amino acids. CDR3 loop: CAWSVTVSNQPQHF. CDR3 DNA sequence: TGTGCCTGGAGTGTAACGGTTAGCAATCAGCCCCAGCATTTT.

V usage is TRBV18 and J usage is TRBJ1-3; D uncertain. Germline CDR1 reads KGHSH; CDR2 reads LQKENI. The CDR3 totals 15 residues. The V and J ends lost 3 bases and 4 bases respectively, with 13 bases between them. CDR3 sequence (DNA): TGTGCCAGCTCACCCGGAGGAGGGATCGGAAACACCATATATTTT. This encodes CASSPGGGIGNTIYF.

The rearrangement uses TRBV4-1 and TRBJ2-2, with 8 bases fitting TRBD1. The CDR3 is made up of 16 amino acids. V lost 1 base to trimming and J lost 7 bases; unmatched junction nucleotides: 8. The germline gives CDR1 MGHRA, CDR2 YSYEKL. CDR3 sequence reads: CASSQGFRGRGGELFF. CDR3 coding DNA: TGCGCCAGCAGCCAAGGATTCAGGGGGCGCGGCGGGGAGCTGTTTTTT.

The chain is built from TRBV11-1 and TRBJ2-5, with D perhaps TRBD2 (5 bases). The CDR3 consists of 16 residues. Between the trimmed V and J ends, which lost 4 bases and 5 bases, there was a span of 20 bases. In germline, CDR1 is SGHAT, CDR2 FQDESV (reference sequence). CDR3 nucleotide sequence: TGTGCCAGCAGCTCCTATTCTGGACTTTACGGGGAGACCCAGTACTTC. Protein sequence: CASSSYSGLYGETQYF.

The J gene is TRBJ1-5, the V gene TRBV5-1; 9 nucleotides line up with TRBD1. From germline, CDR1 is SGHRS and CDR2 YFSETQ. This CDR3 comprises 15 residues. V was clipped by 4 bases and J by 4 bases; unmatched bases: 6. In DNA form, the CDR3 reads TGCGCCAGCAGCGCGACCGGGACAGGGAATCAGCCCCAGCATTTT. Translating it yields CASSATGTGNQPQHF.

V is TRBV7-3 and J is TRBJ1-1; 7 bases align to TRBD1. CDR1 SGHTA and CDR2 FQGTGA come from the germline V gene. V trimming: 0 bases; J trimming: 7 bases; junction bases outside the gene matches: 8. The CDR3 loop spans 15 amino acids. This CDR3 is CASSLTGGSIGEAFF. CDR3 bases: TGTGCCAGCAGCTTAACAGGGGGCTCGATTGGTGAAGCTTTCTTT.

For the CDR3, the DNA is TGTGCCAGCAAGGGAGCTCAGCGGGGGGTCACAGATACGCAGTATTTT. Protein sequence: CASKGAQRGVTDTQYF. V usage is TRBV2 and J usage is TRBJ2-3; 9 positions agree with TRBD2. CDR1 is SNHLY and CDR2 is FYNNEI in the germline V gene. The CDR3 runs 16 residues. Germline trimming cut 7 bases from V and 2 bases from J; bases unmatched to any gene: 10.

The V and J genes are TRBV19 and TRBJ1-5, with 9 bases aligning to TRBD1. V trimming: 1 base; J trimming: 7 bases; junction bases outside the gene matches: 11. CDR1 and CDR2 (germline): LNHDA, SQIVND (reference sequence). The CDR3 has 17 amino acids. The CDR3: CASSIGPGTGTHQPQHF. CDR3 DNA: TGTGCCAGTAGTATAGGCCCCGGGACAGGGACCCACCAGCCCCAGCATTTT.

This clone was seen only once. V is TRBV5-4 and J is TRBJ2-2, with 11 positions matching TRBD2. This CDR3 has 18 amino acids. Germline V gives CDR1 SGHNT, CDR2 YYREEE (reference sequence). V lost 4 bases to trimming and J lost 0 bases; unmatched junction nucleotides: 8. The CDR3 spells CASSPDAGLAANTGELFF. The CDR3 DNA follows: TGTGCCAGCAGCCCCGATGCGGGACTAGCGGCGAACACCGGGGAGCTGTTTTTT.